Described below is a single TCR beta chain sequence and its context. Participants had their cohort set by participant-reported clinical history. Measured with immunoSEQ multiplex PCR; TCRdb has only the in-frame clones, and not every one. The data hold over 400,000 clones, with around nine tenths observed a single time. This sample is drawn from a study of blood T cell repertoires in COVID-19. This clonotype was obtained from a woman in her sixties who had recovered from COVID-19. What was sequenced was PBMCs or T cells enriched from blood (not recorded which).

This chain's CDR3 is CASSPGGAGRTDTQYF. CDR3 nucleotides: TGTGCCAGCAGTCCTGGGGGGGCAGGCAGGACAGATACGCAGTATTTT. V gene TRBV28 combines with J gene TRBJ2-3; possibly TRBD2 for D (7 bases). Trimming cost V 5 bases and J 3 bases, with 18 bases left between them. This CDR3 contains 16 residues. The germline CDR1 and CDR2 sequences are MDHEN and SYDVKM.